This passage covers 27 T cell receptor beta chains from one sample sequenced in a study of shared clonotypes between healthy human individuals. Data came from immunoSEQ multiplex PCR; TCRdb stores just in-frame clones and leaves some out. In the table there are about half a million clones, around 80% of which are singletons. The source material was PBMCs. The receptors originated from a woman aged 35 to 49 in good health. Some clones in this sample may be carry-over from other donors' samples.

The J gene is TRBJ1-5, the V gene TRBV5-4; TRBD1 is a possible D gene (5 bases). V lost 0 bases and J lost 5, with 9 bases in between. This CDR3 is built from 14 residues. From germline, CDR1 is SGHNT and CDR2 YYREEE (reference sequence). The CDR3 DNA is TGTGCCAGCAGCTTGGCCGGGGGGGATCAGCCCCAGCATTTT. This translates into CASSLAGGDQPQHF.

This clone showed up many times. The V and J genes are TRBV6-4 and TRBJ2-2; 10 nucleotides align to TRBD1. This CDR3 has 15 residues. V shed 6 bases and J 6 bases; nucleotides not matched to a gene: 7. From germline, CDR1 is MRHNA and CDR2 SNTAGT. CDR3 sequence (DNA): TGTGCCAGCAGCATAACGGGACAGGGGTCCGGGGAGCTGTTTTTT. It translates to CASSITGQGSGELFF.

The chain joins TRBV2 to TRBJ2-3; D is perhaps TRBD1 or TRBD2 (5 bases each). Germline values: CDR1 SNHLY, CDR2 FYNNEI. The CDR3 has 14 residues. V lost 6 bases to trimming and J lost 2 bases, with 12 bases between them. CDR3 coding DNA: TGTGCCAGCAGCCGACGGGACCACACAGATACGCAGTATTTT. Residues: CASSRRDHTDTQYF.

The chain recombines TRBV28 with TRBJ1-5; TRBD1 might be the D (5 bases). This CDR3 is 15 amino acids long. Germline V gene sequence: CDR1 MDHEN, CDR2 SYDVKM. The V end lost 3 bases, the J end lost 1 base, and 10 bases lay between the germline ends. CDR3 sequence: CASSFRQQSNQPQHF. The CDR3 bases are TGTGCCAGCAGTTTTCGACAGCAAAGCAATCAGCCCCAGCATTTT.

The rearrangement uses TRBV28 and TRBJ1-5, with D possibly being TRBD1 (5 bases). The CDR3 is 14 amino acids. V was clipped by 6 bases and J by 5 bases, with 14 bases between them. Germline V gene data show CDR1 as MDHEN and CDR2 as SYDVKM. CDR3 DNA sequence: TGTGCCAGCAGCCTACAGGTTTATGATCAGCCCCAGCATTTT. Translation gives CASSLQVYDQPQHF.

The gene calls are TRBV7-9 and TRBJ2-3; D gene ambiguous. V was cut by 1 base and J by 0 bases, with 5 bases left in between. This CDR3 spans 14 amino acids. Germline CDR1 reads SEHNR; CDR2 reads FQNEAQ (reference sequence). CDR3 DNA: TGTGCCAGCAGCTTAGGAGCTAGCACAGATACGCAGTATTTT. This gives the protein CASSLGASTDTQYF. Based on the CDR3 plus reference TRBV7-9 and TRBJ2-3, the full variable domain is DTGVSQNPRHKITKRGQNVTFRCDPISEHNRLYWYRQTLGQGPEFLTYFQNEAQLEKSRLLSDRFSAERPKGSFSTLEIQRTEQGDSAMYLCASSLGASTDTQYFGPGTRLTVL.

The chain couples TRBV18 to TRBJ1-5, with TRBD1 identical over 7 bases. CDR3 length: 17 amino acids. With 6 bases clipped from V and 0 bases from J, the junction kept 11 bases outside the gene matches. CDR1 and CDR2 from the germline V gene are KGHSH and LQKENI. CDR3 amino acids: CASSRSGQWTSNQPQHF. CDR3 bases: TGTGCCAGCTCGCGATCGGGACAGTGGACTAGCAATCAGCCCCAGCATTTT.

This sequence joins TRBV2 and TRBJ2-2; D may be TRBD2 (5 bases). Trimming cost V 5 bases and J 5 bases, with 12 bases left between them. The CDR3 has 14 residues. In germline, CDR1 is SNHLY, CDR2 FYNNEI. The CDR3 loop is CASSPGRRTGELFF. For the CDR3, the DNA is TGTGCCAGCAGTCCGGGCCGGAGGACCGGGGAGCTGTTTTTT. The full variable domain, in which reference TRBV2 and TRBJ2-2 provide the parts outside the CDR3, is EPEVTQTPSHQVTQMGQEVILRCVPISNHLYFYWYRQILGQKVEFLVSFYNNEISEKSEIFDDQFSVERPDGSNFTLKIRSTKLEDSAMYFCASSPGRRTGELFFGEGSRLTVL.

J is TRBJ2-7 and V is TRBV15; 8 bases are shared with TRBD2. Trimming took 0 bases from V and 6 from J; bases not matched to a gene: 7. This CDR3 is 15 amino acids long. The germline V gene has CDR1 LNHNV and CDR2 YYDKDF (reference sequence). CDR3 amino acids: CATSRDRGGLGEQYF. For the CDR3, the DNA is TGTGCCACCAGCAGAGATCGCGGGGGGCTGGGCGAGCAGTACTTC.

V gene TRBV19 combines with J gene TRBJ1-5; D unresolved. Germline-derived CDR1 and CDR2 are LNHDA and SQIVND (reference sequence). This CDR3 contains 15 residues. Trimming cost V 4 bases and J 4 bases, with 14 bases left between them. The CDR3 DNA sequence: TGTGCCAGTAGTACCCCGGGTCTTTCTAATCAGCCCCAGCATTTT. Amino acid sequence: CASSTPGLSNQPQHF. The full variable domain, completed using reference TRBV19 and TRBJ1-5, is DGGITQSPKYLFRKEGQNVTLSCEQNLNHDAMYWYRQDPGQGLRLIYYSQIVNDFQKGDIAEGYSVSREKKESFPLTVTSAQKNPTAFYLCASSTPGLSNQPQHFGDGTRLSIL.

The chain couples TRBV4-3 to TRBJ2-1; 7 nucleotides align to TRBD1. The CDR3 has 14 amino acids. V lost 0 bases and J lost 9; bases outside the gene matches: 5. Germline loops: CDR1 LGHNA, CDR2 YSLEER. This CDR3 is CASSQESWDSEQFF. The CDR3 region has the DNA TGCGCCAGCAGCCAAGAGTCTTGGGACAGTGAGCAGTTCTTC.

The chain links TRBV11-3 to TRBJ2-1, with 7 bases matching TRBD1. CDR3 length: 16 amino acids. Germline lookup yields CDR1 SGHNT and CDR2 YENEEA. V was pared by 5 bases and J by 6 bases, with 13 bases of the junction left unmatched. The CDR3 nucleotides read TGTGCCAGCAGCAGCTCCGGGACAGTTCCATCCAATGAGCAGTTCTTC. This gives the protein CASSSSGTVPSNEQFF.

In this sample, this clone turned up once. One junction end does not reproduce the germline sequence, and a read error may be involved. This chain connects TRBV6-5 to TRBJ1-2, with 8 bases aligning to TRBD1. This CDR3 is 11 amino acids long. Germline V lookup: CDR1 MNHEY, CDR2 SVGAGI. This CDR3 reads CASSYGRDRIF. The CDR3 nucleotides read TGTGCCAGCAGTTACGGCCGGGACAGGATCTTC.

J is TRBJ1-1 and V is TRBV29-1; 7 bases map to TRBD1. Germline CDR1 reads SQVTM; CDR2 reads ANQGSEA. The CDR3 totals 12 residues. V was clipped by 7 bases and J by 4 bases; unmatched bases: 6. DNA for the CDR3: TGCAGCGGTCGGGAGGGGGCCACTGAAGCTTTCTTT. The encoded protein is CSGREGATEAFF.

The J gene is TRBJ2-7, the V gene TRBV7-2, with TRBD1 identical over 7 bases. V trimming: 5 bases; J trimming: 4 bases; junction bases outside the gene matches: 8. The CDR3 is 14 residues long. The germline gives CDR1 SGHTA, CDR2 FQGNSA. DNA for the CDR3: TGTGCCAGCAGCCGTCGACAGGGTTGGTACGAGCAGTACTTC. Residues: CASSRRQGWYEQYF. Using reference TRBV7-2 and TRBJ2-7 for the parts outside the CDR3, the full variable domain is GAGVSQSPSNKVTEKGKDVELRCDPISGHTALYWYRQSLGQGLEFLIYFQGNSAPDKSGLPSDRFSAERTGGSVSTLTIQRTQQEDSAVYLCASSRRQGWYEQYFGPGTRLTVT.

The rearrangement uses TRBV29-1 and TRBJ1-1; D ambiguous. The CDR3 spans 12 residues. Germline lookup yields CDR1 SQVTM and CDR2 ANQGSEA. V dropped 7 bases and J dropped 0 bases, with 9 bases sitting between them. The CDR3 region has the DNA TGCAGCGGCGGACGGATGAACACTGAAGCTTTCTTT. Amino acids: CSGGRMNTEAFF.

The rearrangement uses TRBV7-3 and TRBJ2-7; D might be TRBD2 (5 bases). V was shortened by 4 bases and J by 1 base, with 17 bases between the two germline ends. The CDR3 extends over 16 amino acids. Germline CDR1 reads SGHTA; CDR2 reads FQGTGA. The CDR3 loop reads CASSSAGGVPSYEQYF. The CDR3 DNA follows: TGTGCCAGCAGCTCGGCGGGCGGTGTACCTTCCTACGAGCAGTACTTC.

CDR3 sequence reads: CASSLGPRGSYEQYF. CDR3 DNA sequence: TGTGCCAGTAGCCTCGGACCCAGGGGGAGCTACGAGCAGTACTTC. The V and J genes are TRBV19 and TRBJ2-7, with TRBD1 matching 7 bases. Trimming took 6 bases from V and 3 from J; bases not matched to a gene: 11. Germline lookup yields CDR1 LNHDA and CDR2 SQIVND (reference sequence). The CDR3 spans 15 residues.

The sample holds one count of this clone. The CDR3 coding sequence is TGTGCCAGCAGTTTACAGGGAGGTTATGGCTACACCTTC. It yields the protein CASSLQGGYGYTF. This chain joins TRBV28 and TRBJ1-2, with a possible D match to TRBD1 (5 bases). The CDR3 has 13 residues. CDR1 and CDR2 from the germline V gene are MDHEN and SYDVKM. V lost 2 bases to trimming and J lost 5 bases, with 9 bases between them.

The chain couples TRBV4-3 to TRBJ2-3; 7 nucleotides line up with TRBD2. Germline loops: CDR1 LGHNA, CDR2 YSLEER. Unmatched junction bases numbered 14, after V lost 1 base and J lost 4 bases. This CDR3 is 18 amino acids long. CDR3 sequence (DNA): TGCGCCAGCAGCCAAGTATTTCGGACTAGTGACGGCCCAGATACGCAGTATTTT. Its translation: CASSQVFRTSDGPDTQYF.

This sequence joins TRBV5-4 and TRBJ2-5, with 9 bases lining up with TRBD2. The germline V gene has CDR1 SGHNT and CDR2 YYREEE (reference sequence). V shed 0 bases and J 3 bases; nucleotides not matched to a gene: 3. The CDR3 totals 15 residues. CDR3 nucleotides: TGTGCCAGCAGCTTGGGGCTAGCGGGGAAAGAGACCCAGTACTTC. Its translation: CASSLGLAGKETQYF.

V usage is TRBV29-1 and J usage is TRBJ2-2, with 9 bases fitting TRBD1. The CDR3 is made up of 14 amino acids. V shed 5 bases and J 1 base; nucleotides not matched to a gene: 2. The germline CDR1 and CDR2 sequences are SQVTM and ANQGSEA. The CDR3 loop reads CSVQGQGNTGELFF. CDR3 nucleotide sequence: TGCAGCGTTCAGGGACAGGGGAACACCGGGGAGCTGTTTTTT.

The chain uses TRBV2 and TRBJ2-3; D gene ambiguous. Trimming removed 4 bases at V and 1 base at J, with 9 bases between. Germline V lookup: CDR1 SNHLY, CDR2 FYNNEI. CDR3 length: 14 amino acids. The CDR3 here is CASSGNYGTDTQYF. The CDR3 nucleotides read TGTGCCAGCAGTGGGAACTACGGCACAGATACGCAGTATTTT.

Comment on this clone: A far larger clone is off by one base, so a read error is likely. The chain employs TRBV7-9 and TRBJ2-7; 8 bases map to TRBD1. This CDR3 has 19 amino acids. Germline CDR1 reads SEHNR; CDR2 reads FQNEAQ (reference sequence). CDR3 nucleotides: TGTGCCAGCAGCTTAGCGGTGAGAACAGGGGGACTGGGGTCCTACGTGCAGTACTTC. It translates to CASSLAVRTGGLGSYVQYF.

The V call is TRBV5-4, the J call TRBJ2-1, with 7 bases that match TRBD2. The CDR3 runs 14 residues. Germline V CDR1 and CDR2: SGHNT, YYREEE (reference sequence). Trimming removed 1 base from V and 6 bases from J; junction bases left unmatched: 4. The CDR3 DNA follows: TGTGCCAGCAGCTTGCGGACTAGTAGCAATGAGCAGTTCTTC. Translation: CASSLRTSSNEQFF.

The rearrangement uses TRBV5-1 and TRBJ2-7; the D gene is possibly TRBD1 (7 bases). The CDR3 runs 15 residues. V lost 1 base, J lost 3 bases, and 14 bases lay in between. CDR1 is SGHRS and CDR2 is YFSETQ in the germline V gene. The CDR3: CASSLQGGGYYEQYF. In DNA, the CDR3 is TGCGCCAGCAGCTTGCAGGGGGGCGGATACTACGAGCAGTACTTC.

CDR3 amino acids: CATNPGQGGYEQYF. CDR3 nucleotides: TGTGCCACCAACCCGGGACAGGGGGGCTACGAGCAGTACTTC. The chain is built from TRBV19 and TRBJ2-7, with TRBD1 matching 11 bases. The V gene's germline CDR1 is LNHDA and CDR2 SQIVND (reference sequence). The CDR3 length is 14 residues. V shed 10 bases, J shed 3 bases, and the junction held 8 bases outside the gene matches.